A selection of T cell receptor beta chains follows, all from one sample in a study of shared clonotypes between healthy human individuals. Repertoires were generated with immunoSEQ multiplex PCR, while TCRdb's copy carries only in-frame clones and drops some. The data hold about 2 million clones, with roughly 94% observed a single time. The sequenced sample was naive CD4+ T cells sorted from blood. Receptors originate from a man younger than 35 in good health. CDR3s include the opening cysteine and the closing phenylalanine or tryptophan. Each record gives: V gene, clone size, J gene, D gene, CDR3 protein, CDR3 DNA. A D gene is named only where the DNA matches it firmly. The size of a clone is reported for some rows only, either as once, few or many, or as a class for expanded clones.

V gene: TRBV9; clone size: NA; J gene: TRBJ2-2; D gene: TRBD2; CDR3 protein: CASSGLGGTGELFF; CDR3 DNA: TGTGCCAGCAGCGGTTTGGGAGGGACCGGGGAGCTGTTTTTT
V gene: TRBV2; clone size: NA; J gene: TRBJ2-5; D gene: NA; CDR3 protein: CASSEQGKTQYF; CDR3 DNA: TGTGCCAGCAGTGAACAGGGAAAGACCCAGTACTTC
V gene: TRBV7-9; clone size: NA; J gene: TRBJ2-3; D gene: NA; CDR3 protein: CASSSDRGYTDTQYF; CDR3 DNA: TGTGCCAGCAGCTCGGACAGAGGATACACAGATACGCAGTATTTT
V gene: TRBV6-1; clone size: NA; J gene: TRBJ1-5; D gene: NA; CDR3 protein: CASTPRFNQPQHF; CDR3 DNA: TGTGCCAGCACCCCCCGATTCAATCAGCCCCAGCATTTT
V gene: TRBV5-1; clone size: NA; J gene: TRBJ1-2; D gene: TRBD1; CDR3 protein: CASSFDDRAFYGYTF; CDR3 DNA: TGCGCCAGCAGCTTCGACGACAGGGCGTTCTATGGCTACACCTTC
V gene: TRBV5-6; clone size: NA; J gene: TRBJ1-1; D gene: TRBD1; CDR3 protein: CASSTEDRANTEAFF; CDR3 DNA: TGTGCCAGCAGCACAGAAGACAGGGCGAACACTGAAGCTTTCTTT
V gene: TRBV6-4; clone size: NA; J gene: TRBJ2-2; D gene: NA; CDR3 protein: CASSDGQTGELFF; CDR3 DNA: TGTGCCAGCAGTGACGGGCAGACCGGGGAGCTGTTTTTT
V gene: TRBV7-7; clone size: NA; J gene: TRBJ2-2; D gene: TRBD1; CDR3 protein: CASSPGGNTGELFF; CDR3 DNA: TGTGCTAGCAGCCCAGGGGGAAACACCGGGGAGCTGTTTTTT
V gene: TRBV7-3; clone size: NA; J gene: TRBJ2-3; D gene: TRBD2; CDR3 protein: CASSSQASGADTQYF; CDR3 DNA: TGTGCCAGCAGCTCCCAGGCTAGCGGGGCAGATACGCAGTATTTT
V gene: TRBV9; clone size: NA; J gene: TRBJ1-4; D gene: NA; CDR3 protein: CASSVAWPATNEKLFF; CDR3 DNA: TGTGCCAGCAGCGTAGCCTGGCCTGCAACTAATGAAAAACTGTTTTTT
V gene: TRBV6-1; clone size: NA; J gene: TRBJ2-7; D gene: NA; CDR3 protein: CASSEQGIEQYF; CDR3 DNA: TGTGCCAGCAGTGAACAGGGAATCGAGCAGTACTTC
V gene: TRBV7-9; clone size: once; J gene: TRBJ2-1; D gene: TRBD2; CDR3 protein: CASSLPAGDNEQFF; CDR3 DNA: TGTGCCAGCAGCTTACCAGCGGGAGACAATGAGCAGTTCTTC
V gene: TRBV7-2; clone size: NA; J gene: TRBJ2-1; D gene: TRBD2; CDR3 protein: CASSLAPGGYNEQFF; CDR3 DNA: TGTGCCAGCAGCTTAGCTCCCGGGGGGTACAATGAGCAGTTCTTC
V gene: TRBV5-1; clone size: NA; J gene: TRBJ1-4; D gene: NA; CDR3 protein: CASTPGYGNEKLFF; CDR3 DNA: TGCGCCAGCACACCCGGGTACGGTAATGAAAAACTGTTTTTT
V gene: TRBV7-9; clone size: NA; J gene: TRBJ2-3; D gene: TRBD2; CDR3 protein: CASSPTSGGTDTQYF; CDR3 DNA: TGTGCCAGCAGCCCGACTAGCGGGGGCACAGATACGCAGTATTTT
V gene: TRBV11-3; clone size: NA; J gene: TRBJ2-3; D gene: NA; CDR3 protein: CASSLGASPGTDTQYF; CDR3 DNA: TGTGCCAGCAGCTTAGGGGCTAGCCCGGGCACAGATACGCAGTATTTT
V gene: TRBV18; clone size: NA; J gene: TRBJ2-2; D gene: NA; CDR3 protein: CASSPNRVQTGELFF; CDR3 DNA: TGTGCCAGCTCACCGAACAGGGTGCAGACCGGGGAGCTGTTTTTT
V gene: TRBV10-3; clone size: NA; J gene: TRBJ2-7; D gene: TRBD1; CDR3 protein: CAIRDRAYEQYF; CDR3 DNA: TGTGCCATCCGGGACAGGGCCTACGAGCAGTACTTC
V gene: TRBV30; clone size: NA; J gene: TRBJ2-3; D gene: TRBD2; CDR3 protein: CACIGLADTDTQYF; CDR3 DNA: TGTGCCTGCATTGGACTAGCGGACACAGATACGCAGTATTTT
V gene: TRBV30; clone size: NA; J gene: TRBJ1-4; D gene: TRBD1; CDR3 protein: CAWSLRDRGFEKLFF; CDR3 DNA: TGTGCCTGGAGCCTACGGGACAGGGGATTTGAAAAACTGTTTTTT
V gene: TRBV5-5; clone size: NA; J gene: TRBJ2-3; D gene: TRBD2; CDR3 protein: CASSLAAGGVFDTQYF; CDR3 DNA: TGTGCCAGCAGCTTGGCAGCGGGGGGCGTTTTTGATACGCAGTATTTT
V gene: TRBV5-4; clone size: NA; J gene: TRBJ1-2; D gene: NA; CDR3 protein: CASSLRTYGYTF; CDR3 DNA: TGTGCCAGCAGCTTAAGAACCTATGGCTACACCTTC
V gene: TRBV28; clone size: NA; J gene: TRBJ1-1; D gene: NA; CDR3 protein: CASSSPRQAEAFF; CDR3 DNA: TGTGCCAGCAGTTCACCCAGACAGGCCGAAGCTTTCTTT
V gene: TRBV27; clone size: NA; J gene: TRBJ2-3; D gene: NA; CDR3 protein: CASKTGADTQYF; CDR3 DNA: TGTGCCAGCAAAACGGGGGCAGATACGCAGTATTTT
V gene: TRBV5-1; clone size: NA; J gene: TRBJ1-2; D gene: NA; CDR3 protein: CASSLDPVYGYTF; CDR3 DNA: TGCGCCAGCAGCTTGGACCCAGTCTATGGCTACACCTTC
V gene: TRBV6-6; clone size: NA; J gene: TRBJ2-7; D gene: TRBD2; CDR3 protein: CASSSGLAPYEQYF; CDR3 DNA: TGTGCCAGCAGTTCGGGACTAGCGCCTTACGAGCAGTACTTC
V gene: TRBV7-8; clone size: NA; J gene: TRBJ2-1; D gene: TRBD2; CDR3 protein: CASSLVGTSGNNEQFF; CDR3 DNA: TGTGCCAGCAGCTTAGTTGGGACTAGCGGGAACAATGAGCAGTTCTTC
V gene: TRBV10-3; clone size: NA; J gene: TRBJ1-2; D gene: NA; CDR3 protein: CAISESTQGNYGYTF; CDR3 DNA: TGTGCCATCAGTGAGTCGACCCAGGGAAACTATGGCTACACCTTC
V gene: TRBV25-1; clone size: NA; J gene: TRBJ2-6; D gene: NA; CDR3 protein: CASSESRSAGANVLTF; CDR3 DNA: TGTGCCAGCAGTGAATCGCGGAGTGCTGGGGCCAACGTCCTGACTTTC
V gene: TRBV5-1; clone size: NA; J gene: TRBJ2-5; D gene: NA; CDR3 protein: CASSYTEGETQYF; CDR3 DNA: TGCGCCAGCAGCTATACAGAGGGAGAGACCCAGTACTTC
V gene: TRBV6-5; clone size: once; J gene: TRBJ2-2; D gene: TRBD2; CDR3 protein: CASSYSAGTNTGELFF; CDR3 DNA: TGTGCCAGCAGTTACTCAGCGGGAACGAACACCGGGGAGCTGTTTTTT
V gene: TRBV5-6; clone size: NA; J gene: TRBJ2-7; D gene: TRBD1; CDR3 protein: CASSYTGTGGYEQYF; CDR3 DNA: TGTGCCAGCAGTTATACCGGGACAGGGGGCTACGAGCAGTACTTC
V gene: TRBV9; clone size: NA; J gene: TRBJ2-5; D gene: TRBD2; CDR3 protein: CASSARTSVQETQYF; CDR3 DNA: TGTGCCAGCAGCGCGAGGACTAGCGTCCAAGAGACCCAGTACTTC
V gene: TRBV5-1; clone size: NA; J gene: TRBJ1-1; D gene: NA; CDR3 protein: CASSLLQMNTEAFF; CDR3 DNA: TGCGCCAGCAGCTTGCTACAGATGAACACTGAAGCTTTCTTT
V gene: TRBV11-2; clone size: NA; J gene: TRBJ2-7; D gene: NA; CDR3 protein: CASSLVLATHYEQYF; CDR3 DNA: TGTGCCAGCAGCTTAGTCTTAGCGACTCACTACGAGCAGTACTTC
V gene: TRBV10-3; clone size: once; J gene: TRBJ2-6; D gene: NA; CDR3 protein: CAITSDSSGANVLTF; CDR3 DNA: TGTGCCATCACTAGCGATAGCTCTGGGGCCAACGTCCTGACTTTC
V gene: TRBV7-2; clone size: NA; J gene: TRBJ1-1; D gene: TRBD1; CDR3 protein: CASSPRQGWGTEAFF; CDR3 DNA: TGTGCCAGCAGCCCCCGACAGGGGTGGGGCACTGAAGCTTTCTTT
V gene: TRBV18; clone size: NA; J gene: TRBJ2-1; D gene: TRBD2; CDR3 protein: CASSATSAPGSSEQFF; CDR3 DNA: TGTGCCAGCTCAGCCACTAGCGCCCCCGGGTCGAGTGAGCAGTTCTTC
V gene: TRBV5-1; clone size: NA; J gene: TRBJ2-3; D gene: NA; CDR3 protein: CASSPTSTTDTQYF; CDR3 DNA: TGCGCCAGCAGCCCCACTAGCACCACAGATACGCAGTATTTT
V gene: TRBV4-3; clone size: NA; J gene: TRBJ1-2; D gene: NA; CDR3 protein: CASSRSPSGAWGYTF; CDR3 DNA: TGCGCCAGCAGCCGCAGCCCCTCAGGGGCGTGGGGCTACACCTTC
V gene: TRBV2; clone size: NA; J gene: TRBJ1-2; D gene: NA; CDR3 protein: CASSETSGYTF; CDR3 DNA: TGTGCCAGCAGTGAGACGAGTGGCTACACCTTC
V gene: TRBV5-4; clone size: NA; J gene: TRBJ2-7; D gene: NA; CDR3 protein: CASSLDGYEQYF; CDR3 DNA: TGTGCCAGCAGCCTGGACGGTTACGAGCAGTACTTC
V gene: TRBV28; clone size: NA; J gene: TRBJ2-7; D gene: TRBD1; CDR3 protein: CASGFRGQGILSSYEQYF; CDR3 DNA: TGTGCCAGCGGCTTTAGGGGACAGGGGATACTCAGCTCCTACGAGCAGTACTTC
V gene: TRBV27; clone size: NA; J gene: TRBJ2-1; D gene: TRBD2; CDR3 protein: CASSTPTSGDQFF; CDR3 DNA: TGTGCCAGCAGTACCCCGACTAGCGGGGACCAGTTCTTC
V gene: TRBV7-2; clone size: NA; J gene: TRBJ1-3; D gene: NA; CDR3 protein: CASSLESYISGNTIYF; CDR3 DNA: TGTGCCAGCAGCTTAGAGTCATACATCTCTGGAAACACCATATATTTT
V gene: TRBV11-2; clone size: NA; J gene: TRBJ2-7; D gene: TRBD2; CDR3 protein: CASSTRLAVTYEQYF; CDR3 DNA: TGTGCCAGCAGCACACGACTAGCGGTCACCTACGAGCAGTACTTC
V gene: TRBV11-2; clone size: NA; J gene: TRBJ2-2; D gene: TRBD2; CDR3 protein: CASSSWGLAGGNTGELFF; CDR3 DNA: TGTGCCAGCAGCTCGTGGGGACTAGCGGGAGGAAACACCGGGGAGCTGTTTTTT
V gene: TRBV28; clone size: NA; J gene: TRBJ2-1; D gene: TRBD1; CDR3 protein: CASSLTGGTYNEQFF; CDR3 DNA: TGTGCCAGCAGTTTAACAGGGGGGACCTACAATGAGCAGTTCTTC
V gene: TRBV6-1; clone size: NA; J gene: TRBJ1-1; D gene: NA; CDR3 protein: CASSEGRQGITEAFF; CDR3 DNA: TGTGCCAGCAGTGAAGGAAGGCAGGGTATTACTGAAGCTTTCTTT
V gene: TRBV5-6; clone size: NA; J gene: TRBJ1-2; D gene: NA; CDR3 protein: CASSPRGVGNGYTF; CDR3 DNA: TGTGCCAGCAGCCCCCGAGGGGTCGGGAATGGCTACACCTTC
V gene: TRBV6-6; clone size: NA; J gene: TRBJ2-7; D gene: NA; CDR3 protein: CASSWSLDYEQYF; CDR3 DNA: TGTGCCAGCAGCTGGAGCTTGGACTACGAGCAGTACTTC
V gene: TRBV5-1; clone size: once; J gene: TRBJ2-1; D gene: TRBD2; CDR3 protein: CASSLEPGGFGEQFF; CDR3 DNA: TGCGCCAGCAGCTTGGAACCGGGAGGGTTTGGGGAGCAGTTCTTC
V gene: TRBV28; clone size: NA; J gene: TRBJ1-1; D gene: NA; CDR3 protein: CASSLEGTEAFF; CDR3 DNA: TGTGCCAGCAGCCTGGAGGGCACTGAAGCTTTCTTT
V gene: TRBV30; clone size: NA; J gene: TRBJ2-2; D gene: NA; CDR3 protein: CAWSVQAAVTGELFF; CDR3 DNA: TGTGCCTGGAGTGTCCAGGCCGCCGTCACCGGGGAGCTGTTTTTT